Listed below are T cell receptor beta chains from one sample, sequenced in a study of cytotoxic CD8 clonotypes in ibrutinib-treated CLL. Clones were read by immunoSEQ multiplex PCR, and TCRdb kept only the in-frame ones, dropping some. The sample has approximately 53,000 clones, approximately 82% seen once. The sequencing here drew on PBMCs, taken after 24 months of ibrutinib treatment. The receptors derive from a human donor with chronic lymphocytic leukemia. Both conserved end residues are part of each CDR3. D genes are given only for firm matches. Where a row states a size, it is once, few, many or the class of an expanded clone; other rows omit it.

CDR3 protein: CASPLRPVLAGFNTGELFF
CDR3 DNA: TGTGCCTCCCCACTCAGGCCTGTACTAGCGGGGTTTAACACCGGGGAGCTGTTTTTT
D gene: TRBD2
V gene: TRBV30
clone size: -
J gene: TRBJ2-2

CDR3 protein: CASDYSRTNTEAFF
CDR3 DNA: TGTGCCAGCGATTACTCGCGGACGAACACTGAAGCTTTCTTT
D gene: -
V gene: TRBV6-5
clone size: -
J gene: TRBJ1-1

CDR3 protein: CASSLTAGTANTGELFF
CDR3 DNA: TGTGCCAGCAGCTTAACGGCCGGCACCGCGAACACCGGGGAGCTGTTTTTT
D gene: -
V gene: TRBV7-3
clone size: -
J gene: TRBJ2-2

CDR3 protein: CATRQGSYEQYF
CDR3 DNA: TGTGCCACCCGACAGGGCTCCTACGAGCAGTACTTC
D gene: TRBD1
V gene: TRBV6-6
clone size: -
J gene: TRBJ2-7

CDR3 protein: CASSSVGETQYF
CDR3 DNA: TGTGCCAGCAGCAGCGTGGGGGAGACCCAGTACTTC
D gene: -
V gene: TRBV27
clone size: once
J gene: TRBJ2-5

CDR3 protein: CASSFDISSSGNTIYF
CDR3 DNA: TGTGCCAGCAGCTTTGACATATCGAGCTCTGGAAACACCATATATTTT
D gene: -
V gene: TRBV5-4
clone size: -
J gene: TRBJ1-3

CDR3 protein: CASSSGQGGELFF
CDR3 DNA: TGTGCCAGCAGTTCAGGACAGGGTGGGGAACTGTTTTTT
D gene: TRBD1
V gene: TRBV27
clone size: -
J gene: TRBJ1-4

CDR3 protein: CASSSTGGSAKNIQYF
CDR3 DNA: TGTGCCAGTAGTTCAACAGGGGGCTCGGCCAAAAACATTCAGTACTTC
D gene: TRBD1
V gene: TRBV19
clone size: -
J gene: TRBJ2-4

CDR3 protein: CASSQEIGSAHRDTQYF
CDR3 DNA: TGCGCCAGCAGCCAAGAAATCGGTAGCGCCCATAGAGATACGCAGTATTTT
D gene: -
V gene: TRBV4-3
clone size: -
J gene: TRBJ2-3

CDR3 protein: CAWSEGGLDEQYF
CDR3 DNA: TGTGCCTGGAGCGAAGGGGGGTTGGACGAGCAGTACTTC
D gene: -
V gene: TRBV30
clone size: -
J gene: TRBJ2-7

CDR3 protein: CATSPWDRGAPSSYTF
CDR3 DNA: TGTGCCACCAGCCCCTGGGACAGGGGAGCCCCCTCTAGCTACACCTTC
D gene: TRBD1
V gene: TRBV15
clone size: -
J gene: TRBJ1-2

CDR3 protein: CASSQYRVDSTDTQYF
CDR3 DNA: TGTGCCAGCAGTCAATACAGGGTGGATAGCACAGATACGCAGTATTTT
D gene: -
V gene: TRBV27
clone size: -
J gene: TRBJ2-3

CDR3 protein: CASTGLAGINEQFF
CDR3 DNA: TGTGCCAGCACCGGACTAGCGGGAATCAATGAGCAGTTCTTC
D gene: TRBD2
V gene: TRBV2
clone size: -
J gene: TRBJ2-1

CDR3 protein: CASSPSPERSGRRRYTQYF
CDR3 DNA: TGTGCCAGCTCACCATCGCCGGAGAGAAGCGGGAGAAGACGATATACGCAGTATTTT
D gene: TRBD2
V gene: TRBV18
clone size: -
J gene: TRBJ2-3

CDR3 protein: CASSIVGVGEKLFF
CDR3 DNA: TGTGCCAGTAGTATCGTGGGGGTTGGAGAAAAACTGTTTTTT
D gene: -
V gene: TRBV19
clone size: -
J gene: TRBJ1-4

CDR3 protein: CASSEEQGRTDTQYF
CDR3 DNA: TGTGCCAGCAGTGAGGAACAGGGACGCACAGATACGCAGTATTTT
D gene: -
V gene: TRBV6-4
clone size: -
J gene: TRBJ2-3

CDR3 protein: CASSSGLAVIPTGELFF
CDR3 DNA: TGTGCCAGCAGCTCGGGCCTAGCGGTTATACCCACCGGGGAGCTGTTTTTT
D gene: TRBD2
V gene: TRBV5-6
clone size: -
J gene: TRBJ2-2

CDR3 protein: CASSLFVSNGANVLTF
CDR3 DNA: TGTGCCAGCAGCCTTTTCGTTAGCAATGGGGCCAACGTCCTGACTTTC
D gene: -
V gene: TRBV5-4
clone size: -
J gene: TRBJ2-6

CDR3 protein: CASSLGQVGYEQYF
CDR3 DNA: TGCGCCAGCAGCTTGGGTCAGGTCGGTTACGAGCAGTACTTC
D gene: -
V gene: TRBV5-1
clone size: -
J gene: TRBJ2-7

CDR3 protein: CASSFGVAGGSTDTQYF
CDR3 DNA: TGTGCCAGCAGTTTTGGAGTAGCGGGAGGGTCCACAGATACGCAGTATTTT
D gene: TRBD2
V gene: TRBV28
clone size: -
J gene: TRBJ2-3

CDR3 protein: CASSLTRNTGELFF
CDR3 DNA: TGTGCCAGCAGCTTAACACGGAACACCGGGGAGCTGTTTTTT
D gene: -
V gene: TRBV7-3
clone size: -
J gene: TRBJ2-2

CDR3 protein: CASSSLGLNTDTQYF
CDR3 DNA: TGTGCCAGCAGTTCGCTGGGACTCAACACAGATACGCAGTATTTT
D gene: -
V gene: TRBV5-4
clone size: -
J gene: TRBJ2-3

CDR3 protein: CASSAFEGFNTEAFF
CDR3 DNA: TGTGCCAGCAGCGCATTCGAGGGTTTTAACACTGAAGCTTTCTTT
D gene: -
V gene: TRBV9
clone size: -
J gene: TRBJ1-1

CDR3 protein: CASSPQRGNQPQHF
CDR3 DNA: TGTGCCAGCAGTCCCCAGCGGGGCAATCAGCCCCAGCATTTT
D gene: -
V gene: TRBV28
clone size: -
J gene: TRBJ1-5

CDR3 protein: CASSRQPDRVGSGNTIYF
CDR3 DNA: TGTGCCAGCAGCCGCCAGCCTGACAGGGTTGGCTCTGGAAACACCATATATTTT
D gene: TRBD1
V gene: TRBV7-6
clone size: -
J gene: TRBJ1-3

CDR3 protein: CASSRDRGYGYTF
CDR3 DNA: TGTGCCAGCAGCCGGGACAGGGGCTATGGCTACACCTTC
D gene: TRBD1
V gene: TRBV6-5
clone size: few
J gene: TRBJ1-2

CDR3 protein: CATSRDRAYGYTF
CDR3 DNA: TGTGCCACCAGCAGAGATAGGGCCTATGGCTACACCTTC
D gene: -
V gene: TRBV15
clone size: -
J gene: TRBJ1-2

CDR3 protein: CASSEGLAGERDTQYF
CDR3 DNA: TGTGCCAGCAGTGAAGGACTAGCGGGTGAAAGGGATACGCAGTATTTT
D gene: TRBD2
V gene: TRBV2
clone size: few
J gene: TRBJ2-3

CDR3 protein: CASSEWSTFSQETQYF
CDR3 DNA: TGTGCCAGCAGTGAATGGAGTACCTTTAGCCAAGAGACCCAGTACTTC
D gene: -
V gene: TRBV6-1
clone size: -
J gene: TRBJ2-5

CDR3 protein: CASSRTLATEAFF
CDR3 DNA: TGTGCCAGCTCACGGACATTGGCCACTGAAGCTTTCTTT
D gene: -
V gene: TRBV18
clone size: -
J gene: TRBJ1-1

CDR3 protein: CASSVDTGHGNEQFF
CDR3 DNA: TGTGCCAGCAGCGTAGATACGGGGCACGGCAATGAGCAGTTCTTC
D gene: -
V gene: TRBV9
clone size: -
J gene: TRBJ2-1

CDR3 protein: CASSFGTSGEQYF
CDR3 DNA: TGTGCCAGCAGCTTTGGGACTAGCGGGGAGCAGTACTTC
D gene: TRBD2
V gene: TRBV7-7
clone size: -
J gene: TRBJ2-7

CDR3 protein: CASSEAGTYGYTF
CDR3 DNA: TGTGCCAGCAGTGAGGCGGGGACCTATGGCTACACCTTC
D gene: -
V gene: TRBV2
clone size: -
J gene: TRBJ1-2

CDR3 protein: CASSLSDRVEETQYF
CDR3 DNA: TGTGCCAGCAGCTTAAGCGACAGGGTGGAAGAGACCCAGTACTTC
D gene: TRBD1
V gene: TRBV7-9
clone size: -
J gene: TRBJ2-5

CDR3 protein: CASSLNRQGGNYEQYF
CDR3 DNA: TGTGCCAGCAGTTTGAACCGACAGGGGGGGAACTACGAGCAGTACTTC
D gene: TRBD1
V gene: TRBV27
clone size: -
J gene: TRBJ2-7

CDR3 protein: CASSPTSGSYNEQFF
CDR3 DNA: TGTGCCAGCAGTCCTACTAGCGGTTCGTACAATGAGCAGTTCTTC
D gene: TRBD2
V gene: TRBV6-4
clone size: once
J gene: TRBJ2-1

CDR3 protein: CASRETDINSYEQYF
CDR3 DNA: TGTGCCAGCAGAGAAACGGACATTAACTCCTACGAGCAGTACTTC
D gene: -
V gene: TRBV6-5
clone size: once
J gene: TRBJ2-7

CDR3 protein: CASSETRGPGQGTTETQYF
CDR3 DNA: TGTGCCAGCAGTGAAACGCGTGGGCCGGGACAGGGGACGACAGAGACCCAGTACTTC
D gene: TRBD1
V gene: TRBV2
clone size: -
J gene: TRBJ2-5

CDR3 protein: CASSLGVEGRETQYF
CDR3 DNA: TGTGCCAGCAGCTTGGGGGTTGAGGGGAGGGAGACCCAGTACTTC
D gene: -
V gene: TRBV5-4
clone size: -
J gene: TRBJ2-5

CDR3 protein: CSVGTGQRSAQYF
CDR3 DNA: TGCAGCGTTGGGACAGGACAAAGAAGCGCGCAGTATTTT
D gene: TRBD1
V gene: TRBV29-1
clone size: -
J gene: TRBJ2-3

CDR3 protein: CASSTRRDRDYEQYF
CDR3 DNA: TGTGCCAGTAGTACGCGCCGGGACAGGGATTACGAGCAGTACTTC
D gene: TRBD1
V gene: TRBV19
clone size: -
J gene: TRBJ2-7

CDR3 protein: CASRDTGGPYNEQFF
CDR3 DNA: TGTGCCAGCAGGGATACAGGGGGGCCCTACAATGAGCAGTTCTTC
D gene: TRBD1
V gene: TRBV6-5
clone size: -
J gene: TRBJ2-1

CDR3 protein: CASIRGQGKTGELFF
CDR3 DNA: TGTGCCAGCATTCGGGGACAGGGCAAGACCGGGGAGCTGTTTTTT
D gene: TRBD1
V gene: TRBV6-1
clone size: once
J gene: TRBJ2-2

CDR3 protein: CASSSDRRSGYEQYF
CDR3 DNA: TGTGCCAGCTCTTCCGACCGGAGGTCTGGCTACGAGCAGTACTTC
D gene: -
V gene: TRBV28
clone size: -
J gene: TRBJ2-7

CDR3 protein: CASTRNNEQFF
CDR3 DNA: TGTGCCAGCACCCGGAACAATGAGCAGTTCTTC
D gene: -
V gene: TRBV7-3
clone size: -
J gene: TRBJ2-1